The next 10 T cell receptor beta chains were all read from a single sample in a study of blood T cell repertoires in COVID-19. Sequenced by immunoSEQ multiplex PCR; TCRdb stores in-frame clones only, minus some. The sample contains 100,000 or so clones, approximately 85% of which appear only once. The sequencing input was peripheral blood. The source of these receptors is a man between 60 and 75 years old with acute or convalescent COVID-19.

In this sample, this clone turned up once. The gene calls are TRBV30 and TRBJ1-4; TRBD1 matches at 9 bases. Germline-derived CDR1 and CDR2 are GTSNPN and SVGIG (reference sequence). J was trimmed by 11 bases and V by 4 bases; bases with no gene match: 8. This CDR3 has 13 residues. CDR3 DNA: TGTGCCTGGACCGGGACAGGGCCTTCTAAACTGTTTTTT. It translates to CAWTGTGPSKLFF.

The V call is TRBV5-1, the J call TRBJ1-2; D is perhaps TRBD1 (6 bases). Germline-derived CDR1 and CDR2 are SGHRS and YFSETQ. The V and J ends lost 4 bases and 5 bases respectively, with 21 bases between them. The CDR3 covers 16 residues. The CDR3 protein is CASSRDGQGNLYGYTF. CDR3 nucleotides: TGCGCCAGCAGCAGGGACGGTCAGGGGAACCTATATGGCTACACCTTC.

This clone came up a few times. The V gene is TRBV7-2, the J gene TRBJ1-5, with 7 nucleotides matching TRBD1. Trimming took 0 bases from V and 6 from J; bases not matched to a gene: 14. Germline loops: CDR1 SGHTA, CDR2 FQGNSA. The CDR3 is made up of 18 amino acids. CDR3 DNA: TGTGCCAGCAGCTTAGCCGGTTCCGGCAGGGGGTCAGGTCAGCCCCAGCATTTT. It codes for CASSLAGSGRGSGQPQHF.

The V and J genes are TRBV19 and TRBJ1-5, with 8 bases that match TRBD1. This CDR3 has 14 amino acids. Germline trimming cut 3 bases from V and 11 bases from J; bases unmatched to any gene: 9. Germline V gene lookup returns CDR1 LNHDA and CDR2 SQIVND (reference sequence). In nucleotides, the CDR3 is TGTGCCAGTAGTATGAGAACAGGGGGTATAACCCAGCATTTT. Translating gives CASSMRTGGITQHF. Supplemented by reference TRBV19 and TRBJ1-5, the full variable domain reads DGGITQSPKYLFRKEGQNVTLSCEQNLNHDAMYWYRQDPGQGLRLIYYSQIVNDFQKGDIAEGYSVSREKKESFPLTVTSAQKNPTAFYLCASSMRTGGITQHFGDGTRLSIL.

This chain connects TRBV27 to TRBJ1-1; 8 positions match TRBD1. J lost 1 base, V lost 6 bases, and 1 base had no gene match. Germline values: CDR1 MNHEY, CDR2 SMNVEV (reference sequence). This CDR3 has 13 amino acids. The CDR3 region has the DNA TGTGCCAGCAGCGACAGGGGGAACACTGAAGCTTTCTTT. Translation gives CASSDRGNTEAFF.

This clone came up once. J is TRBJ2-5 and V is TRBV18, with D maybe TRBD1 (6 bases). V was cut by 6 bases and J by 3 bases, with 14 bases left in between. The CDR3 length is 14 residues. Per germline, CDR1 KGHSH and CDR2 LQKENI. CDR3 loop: CASSVNWTEETQYF. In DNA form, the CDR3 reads TGTGCCAGCTCTGTAAACTGGACAGAAGAGACCCAGTACTTC.

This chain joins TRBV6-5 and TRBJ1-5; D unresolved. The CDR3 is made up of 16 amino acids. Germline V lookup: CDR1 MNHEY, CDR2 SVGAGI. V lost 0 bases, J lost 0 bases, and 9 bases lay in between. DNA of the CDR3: TGTGCCAGCAGTTACTCCGCCCAGTTTAGCAATCAGCCCCAGCATTTT. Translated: CASSYSAQFSNQPQHF.

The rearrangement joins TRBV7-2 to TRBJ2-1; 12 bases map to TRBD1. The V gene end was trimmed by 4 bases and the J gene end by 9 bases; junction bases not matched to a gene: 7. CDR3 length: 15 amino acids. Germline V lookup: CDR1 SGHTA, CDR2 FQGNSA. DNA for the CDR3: TGTGCCAGCAGCTGGGGGGGACAGGGGGCTGGTGAGCAGTTCTTC. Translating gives CASSWGGQGAGEQFF.

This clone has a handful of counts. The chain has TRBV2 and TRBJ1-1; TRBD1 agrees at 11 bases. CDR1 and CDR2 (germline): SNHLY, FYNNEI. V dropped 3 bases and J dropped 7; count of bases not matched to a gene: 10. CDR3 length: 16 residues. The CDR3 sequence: CASSDAGTGGWNEAFF. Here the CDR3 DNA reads TGTGCCAGCAGTGACGCCGGGACAGGGGGTTGGAATGAAGCTTTCTTT.

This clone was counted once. The CDR3 DNA follows: TGCGCCAGCAGCTTGAAAGGGGAGGATTCACCCCTCCACTTT. Protein sequence: CASSLKGEDSPLHF. The J gene is TRBJ1-6, the V gene TRBV5-1; D possibly corresponds to TRBD1 (5 bases). The germline CDR1 and CDR2 sequences are SGHRS and YFSETQ. Between the trimmed V and J ends, which lost 1 base and 8 bases, there was a span of 10 bases. The CDR3 totals 14 residues.